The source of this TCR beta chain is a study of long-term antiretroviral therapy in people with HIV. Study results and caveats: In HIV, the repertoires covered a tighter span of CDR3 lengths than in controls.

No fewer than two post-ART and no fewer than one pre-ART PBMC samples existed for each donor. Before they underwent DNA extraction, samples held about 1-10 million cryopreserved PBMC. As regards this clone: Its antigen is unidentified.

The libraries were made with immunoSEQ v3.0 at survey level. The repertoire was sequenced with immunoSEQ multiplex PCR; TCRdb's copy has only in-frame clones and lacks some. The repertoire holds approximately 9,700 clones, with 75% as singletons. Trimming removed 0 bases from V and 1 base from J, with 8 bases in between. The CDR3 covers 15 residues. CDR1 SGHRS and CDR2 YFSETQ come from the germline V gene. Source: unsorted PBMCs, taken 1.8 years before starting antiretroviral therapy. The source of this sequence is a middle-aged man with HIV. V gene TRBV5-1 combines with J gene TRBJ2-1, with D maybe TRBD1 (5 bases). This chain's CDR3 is CASSLDTGSYNEQFF. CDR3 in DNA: TGCGCCAGCAGCTTGGATACAGGTTCCTACAATGAGCAGTTCTTC. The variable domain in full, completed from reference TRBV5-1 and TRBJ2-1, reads KAGVTQTPRYLIKTRGQQVTLSCSPISGHRSVSWYQQTPGQGLQFLFEYFSETQRNKGNFPGRFSGRQFSNSRSEMNVSTLELGDSALYLCASSLDTGSYNEQFFGPGTRLTVL.